This T cell receptor (beta chain) originates from a study of tumor and adjacent non-tumor tissue in lung cancer. For the study at large: The cohort had about 12 adenocarcinoma, a couple of squamous cell and 1 small cell patients. The patients, roughly eleven men and about 5 women, were roughly 30 to 76 with stage I to III disease.

Study observations and caveats: In normal lung, the top 100 clones were significantly more dominant than in tumor.

The CDR3 has 13 amino acids. Per the germline V gene, CDR1 is DFQATT and CDR2 is SNEGSKA (reference sequence). RNA was extracted from bulk tissue without any cell sorting. This non-tumor lung sample came from over 3 cm beyond the tumor edge. This clonotype was counted between two and nine times. Its antigen is as yet unknown. An end of the junction does not agree with germline; a read error may underlie this. The library came from three nested PCR rounds adapted from ARM-PCR protocols. TCRdb reprocessed the multiplex PCR reads with MiXCR, giving one entry per CDR3 protein. The table records fewer than 90,000 distinct CDR3 sequences, around three quarters of them present only once.

The sample consisted of distant non-tumor lung tissue. The sequence came from a woman aged 45-65 years with non-small cell lung cancer. The genes are TRBV20-1 and TRBJ2-1; 8 nucleotides match TRBD2. The CDR3 is CGVRRREADEQFF. CDR3 DNA: TGCGGTGTCAGGAGGCGGGAGGCGGATGAGCAGTTTTTC.